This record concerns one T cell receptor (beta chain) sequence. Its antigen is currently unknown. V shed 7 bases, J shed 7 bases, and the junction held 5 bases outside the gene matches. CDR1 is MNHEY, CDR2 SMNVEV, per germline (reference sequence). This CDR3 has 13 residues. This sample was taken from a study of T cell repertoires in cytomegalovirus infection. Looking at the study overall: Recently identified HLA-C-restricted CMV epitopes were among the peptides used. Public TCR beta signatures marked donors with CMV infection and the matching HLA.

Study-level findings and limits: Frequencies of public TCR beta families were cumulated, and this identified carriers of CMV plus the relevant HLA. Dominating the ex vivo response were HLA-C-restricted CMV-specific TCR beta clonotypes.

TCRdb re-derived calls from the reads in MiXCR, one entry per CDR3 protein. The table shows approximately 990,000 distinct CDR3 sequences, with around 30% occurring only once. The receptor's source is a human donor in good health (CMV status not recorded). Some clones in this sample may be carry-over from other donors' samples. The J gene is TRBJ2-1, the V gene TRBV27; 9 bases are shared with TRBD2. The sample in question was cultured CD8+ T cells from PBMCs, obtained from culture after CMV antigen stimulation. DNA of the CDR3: TGTGCCAGCACATACAGCGGGGGGAATGAGCAGTTCTTC. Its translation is CASTYSGGNEQFF.